This T cell receptor beta chain emerged from a study of early T cells in non-severe SARS-CoV-2 infection. Overall study results and limits: The study's VDJdb matching favored anti-spike CD8 responses and missed private and CD4 specificities.

A few counts support this clonotype. What it binds is not known. TCRdb recomputed calls from the 5' RACE reads with MiXCR, one row per CDR3 protein. The sample holds roughly 65,000 distinct CDR3 sequences; more than 10% are singletons and the top ten take around 1.7%. The CDR3 is made up of 13 amino acids. Germline CDR1 and CDR2: MNHEY and SVGEGT. Trimming stripped 7 bases from V and 4 bases from J, with 13 bases between. The sequence derives from an adult who was a healthcare worker with PCR-confirmed SARS-CoV-2 infection or an uninfected control (not recorded which). The specimen sequenced was whole blood. This chain joins TRBV6-2 or TRBV6-3 and TRBJ1-1; D is perhaps TRBD1 (5 bases). CDR3 sequence reads: CASKLQEFTEAFF. DNA for the CDR3: TGTGCCAGCAAACTACAGGAATTCACTGAAGCTTTCTTT.